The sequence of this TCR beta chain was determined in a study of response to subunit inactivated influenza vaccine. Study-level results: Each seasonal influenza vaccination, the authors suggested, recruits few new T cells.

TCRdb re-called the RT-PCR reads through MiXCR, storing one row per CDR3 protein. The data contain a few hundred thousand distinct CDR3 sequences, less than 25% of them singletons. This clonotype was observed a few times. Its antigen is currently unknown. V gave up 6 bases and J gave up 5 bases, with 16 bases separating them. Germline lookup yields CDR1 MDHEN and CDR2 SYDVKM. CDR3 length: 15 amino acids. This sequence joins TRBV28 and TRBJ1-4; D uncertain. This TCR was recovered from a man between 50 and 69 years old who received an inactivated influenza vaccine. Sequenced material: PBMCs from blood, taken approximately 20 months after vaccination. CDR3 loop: CASRTRRGPNEKLFF. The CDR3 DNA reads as TGTGCCAGCAGAACTCGGCGTGGGCCCAATGAAAAACTGTTTTTT.